The 20 T cell receptor beta chains below all came from one sample that was sequenced in a study of identical twins (dated by TCRdb to the mid-2010s). The library was made by 5' RACE. Sequencing was carried out with an Illumina HiSeq 2000. In-frame beta chains were kept once TCRdb had trimmed the public reads at Q25 with fastp and called clones with MiXCR. Rows with a matching CDR3 protein are joined into one entry that keeps the most common DNA and genes. The sample records about 570,000 distinct CDR3 sequences, roughly 9.5% of which are singletons. The ten largest clones capture 2.5% to 3.5% of the sample. The same data also contributed to another study, on yellow fever vaccine responses in identical twins.

The specimen was PBMCs. All receptors come from a woman aged 18-29 years in good health.

This clonotype came up many times. This rearrangement joins TRBV6-4 to TRBJ2-1; 12 nucleotides align to TRBD2. After removal of 0 bases from V and 6 bases from J, the junction contained 0 bases not matched to a gene. From germline, CDR1 is MRHNA and CDR2 SNTAGT. This CDR3 has 15 amino acids. CDR3 nucleotides: TGTGCCAGCAGTGACTCGACTAGCGGGAGCAATGAGCAGTTCTTC. Its translation is CASSDSTSGSNEQFF.

In this sample, this clonotype turned up a few times. The chain links TRBV5-5 to TRBJ2-4; TRBD2 matches 9 bases. Germline-derived CDR1 and CDR2 are SGHKS and YYEKEE (reference sequence). Trimming removed 7 bases from V and 6 bases from J; junction bases left unmatched: 5. The CDR3 sequence is 13 residues long. Here the CDR3 reads CASGISGGNIQYF. CDR3 coding DNA: TGTGCCAGCGGTATTAGCGGGGGAAACATTCAGTACTTC.

The chain couples TRBV12-5 to TRBJ2-2; 8 bases line up with TRBD1. The CDR3 is 15 residues long. V trimming: 6 bases; J trimming: 6 bases; junction bases outside the gene matches: 9. Germline V CDR1 and CDR2: LGHNT, FRNRAP. The CDR3 bases are TGTGCTAGTGGGGCCCGGACAGGGTGGGCCGGGGAGCTGTTTTTT. Residues: CASGARTGWAGELFF. The whole variable domain, filled in from reference TRBV12-5 and TRBJ2-2, reads DARVTQTPRHKVTEMGQEVTMRCQPILGHNTVFWYRQTMMQGLELLAYFRNRAPLDDSGMPKDRFSAEMPDATLATLKIQPSEPRDSAVYFCASGARTGWAGELFFGEGSRLTVL.

This clonotype has a count of ten or more. This chain links TRBV7-2 with TRBJ2-2; the D gene is possibly TRBD1 (5 bases). Germline CDR1 reads SGHTA; CDR2 reads FQGNSA. Trimming left V 1 base short and J 7 bases short, with 16 bases between. The CDR3 runs 16 residues. Here the CDR3 reads CASSLGQGGRIGELFF. Written as DNA, the CDR3 is TGTGCCAGCAGCTTAGGGCAGGGCGGTAGGATCGGGGAGCTGTTTTTT. Looking up the rest from reference TRBV7-2 and TRBJ2-2 gives the full variable domain: GAGVSQSPSNKVTEKGKDVELRCDPISGHTALYWYRQSLGQGLEFLIYFQGNSAPDKSGLPSDRFSAERTGGSVSTLTIQRTQQEDSAVYLCASSLGQGGRIGELFFGEGSRLTVL.

This clonotype appeared many times. This chain links TRBV27 with TRBJ2-7, with D possibly called TRBD1 or TRBD2 (5 bases each). V dropped 2 bases and J dropped 7 bases, with 15 bases sitting between them. Germline V CDR1 and CDR2: MNHEY, SMNVEV (reference sequence). This CDR3 region has 14 residues. DNA for the CDR3: TGTGCCAGCAGTTTAGTTGGGGACGATGGTGAGCAGTACTTC. The encoded protein is CASSLVGDDGEQYF.

The chain has TRBV6-1 and TRBJ2-2; weak D call: TRBD2 (5 bases). V was pared by 7 bases and J by 4 bases, with 13 bases between. Germline lookup yields CDR1 MNHNS and CDR2 SASEGT. The CDR3 sequence is 14 residues long. The CDR3 loop is CASTITRSTGELFF. CDR3 in DNA: TGTGCCAGCACTATCACTAGGAGCACCGGGGAGCTGTTTTTT.

The genes are TRBV20-1 and TRBJ2-2; D might be TRBD2 (6 bases). This CDR3 is built from 15 residues. Between the trimmed V and J ends, which lost 1 base and 0 bases, there was a span of 9 bases. Germline V CDR1 and CDR2: DFQATT, SNEGSKA (reference sequence). The CDR3, as DNA: TGCAGTGCTAGAGCGGGAGCCTCGAACACCGGGGAGCTGTTTTTT. Translating it yields CSARAGASNTGELFF.

This clonotype was picked up a small number of times. The chain is built from TRBV20-1 and TRBJ2-7; a possible D gene is TRBD2 (5 bases). V lost 0 bases, J lost 1 base, and 16 bases lay in between. The germline V gene has CDR1 DFQATT and CDR2 SNEGSKA (reference sequence). The CDR3 covers 16 residues. In DNA, the CDR3 is TGCAGTGCTAGAGATTTCTCTAGGCTAGCTTCCTACGAGCAGTACTTC. Protein: CSARDFSRLASYEQYF.

The V call is TRBV18, the J call TRBJ2-1; D is perhaps TRBD2 (6 bases). The CDR3 is 16 amino acids. With 3 bases removed from V and 8 bases from J, the gap between germline ends came to 20 bases. CDR1 KGHSH and CDR2 LQKENI come from the germline V gene. The CDR3 reads CASSPFSGGPMDEQFF. DNA for the CDR3: TGTGCCAGCTCACCTTTCTCCGGGGGTCCTATGGATGAGCAGTTCTTC.

This clonotype was seen ten or more times. The chain couples TRBV5-1 to TRBJ2-1; 8 bases agree with TRBD2. CDR3 length equals 12 residues. The germline gives CDR1 SGHRS, CDR2 YFSETQ. Trimming took 4 bases from V and 10 from J; bases not matched to a gene: 4. The CDR3 here is CASSPGGREQFF. The CDR3 DNA is TGCGCCAGCAGCCCGGGGGGGCGGGAGCAGTTCTTC.

This clonotype has just one count. V and J are TRBV15 and TRBJ2-7, with D perhaps TRBD1 (6 bases). CDR3 length equals 12 residues. V was clipped by 4 bases and J by 7 bases, with 11 bases between them. Germline CDR1 and CDR2: LNHNV and YYDKDF (reference sequence). The CDR3 region has the DNA TGTGCCACCAGCAATACAGGGTTTGAGCAGTACTTC. It specifies CATSNTGFEQYF. Filled out from reference TRBV15 and TRBJ2-7, the complete variable domain reads DAMVIQNPRYQVTQFGKPVTLSCSQTLNHNVMYWYQQKSSQAPKLLFHYYDKDFNNEADTPDNFQSRRPNTSFCFLDIRSPGLGDTAMYLCATSNTGFEQYFGPGTRLTVT.

This clonotype came up a few times. V is TRBV12-3 or TRBV12-4 and J is TRBJ1-3, with D possibly TRBD1 on 5 matching bases. The V end was cut by 6 bases, the J end by 2 bases, with 14 bases between. There are 15 residues in the CDR3. This chain's CDR3 is CASRTAGTAGNTIYF. The CDR3 region has the DNA TGTGCCAGCAGGACTGCCGGGACCGCTGGAAACACCATATATTTT.

This clonotype was recorded at least ten times. V gene TRBV7-8 combines with J gene TRBJ2-4; 7 bases match TRBD1. Germline CDR1 reads SGHVS; CDR2 reads FQNEAQ. J gave up 8 bases and V 3 bases, and 13 bases lay outside the gene matches. The CDR3 covers 16 residues. CDR3 residues: CASSFRGSRQGYIQYF. The CDR3 DNA reads TGTGCCAGCAGCTTCCGAGGGAGCAGACAGGGATACATTCAGTACTTC.

The table lists this clonotype with many counts. The chain uses TRBV29-1 and TRBJ2-5; D may be TRBD2 (5 bases). The CDR3 runs to 13 residues. CDR1 is SQVTM and CDR2 is ANQGSEA in the germline V gene. V dropped 7 bases and J dropped 3 bases, with 15 bases sitting between them. The CDR3 DNA reads TGCAGCGCCCAGCATTGGGGAGAAGAGACCCAGTACTTC. Translation gives CSAQHWGEETQYF.

This clonotype has only a few counts. The gene calls are TRBV15 and TRBJ2-2; no definite D call. Germline V gene sequence: CDR1 LNHNV, CDR2 YYDKDF (reference sequence). CDR3 length: 14 residues. V was clipped by 0 bases and J by 4 bases, with 6 bases between them. The CDR3 loop is CATSREVGTGELFF. The CDR3 DNA reads as TGTGCCACCAGCAGAGAGGTGGGCACCGGGGAGCTGTTTTTT.

This clonotype has just a few counts. The chain joins TRBV28 to TRBJ2-5; 8 positions agree with TRBD2. V dropped 4 bases and J dropped 0; count of bases not matched to a gene: 7. CDR1 is MDHEN and CDR2 is SYDVKM in the germline V gene. The CDR3 is 16 amino acids. The CDR3 region has the DNA TGTGCCAGCAGTTCCCTCGGGGGGGGGGACCAAGAGACCCAGTACTTC. Translation gives CASSSLGGGDQETQYF.

This clonotype was seen a few times. This chain uses TRBV19 with TRBJ2-2; 8 bases agree with TRBD2. Germline-derived CDR1 and CDR2 are LNHDA and SQIVND (reference sequence). Trimming cost V 3 bases and J 5 bases; bases outside gene matches: 5. CDR3 size: 15 residues. The chain's CDR3 is CASSIYASGTGELFF. The DNA for the CDR3 is TGTGCCAGTAGTATTTATGCTAGCGGGACCGGGGAGCTGTTTTTT. Filled out from reference TRBV19 and TRBJ2-2, the complete variable domain reads DGGITQSPKYLFRKEGQNVTLSCEQNLNHDAMYWYRQDPGQGLRLIYYSQIVNDFQKGDIAEGYSVSREKKESFPLTVTSAQKNPTAFYLCASSIYASGTGELFFGEGSRLTVL.

This clonotype was recorded many times. The rearrangement uses TRBV28 and TRBJ2-7; TRBD1 agrees at 9 bases. There are 16 residues in the CDR3. Trimming removed 6 bases from V and 1 base from J; junction bases left unmatched: 10. CDR1 is MDHEN and CDR2 is SYDVKM in the germline V gene. Here the CDR3 reads CASRDRDRVLSYEQYF. The CDR3 DNA is TGTGCCAGCAGAGACCGGGACAGGGTATTATCCTACGAGCAGTACTTC.

This rearrangement joins TRBV7-9 to TRBJ2-2; D might be TRBD1 (7 bases). Germline V gene data show CDR1 as SEHNR and CDR2 as FQNEAQ (reference sequence). With 4 bases removed from V and 2 bases from J, the gap between germline ends came to 14 bases. This CDR3 contains 16 residues. CDR3 residues: CASSSSRGANTGELFF. The CDR3 nucleotides read TGTGCCAGCAGCTCGTCCAGGGGGGCCAACACCGGGGAGCTGTTTTTT.

In this sample, this clonotype turned up many times. The CDR3 sequence is CASSVDRGNEKLFF. The CDR3 DNA reads TGTGCCAGCAGCGTGGACAGGGGAAATGAAAAACTGTTTTTT. The chain links TRBV9 to TRBJ1-4; 9 nucleotides align to TRBD1. The CDR3 length is 14 residues. V lost 2 bases to trimming and J lost 5 bases; unmatched junction nucleotides: 1. Germline V gene sequence: CDR1 SGDLS, CDR2 YYNGEE.